The entry below describes one TCR beta chain. Antigen: not known. This sample is part of a study of T cell responses to AZD1222 COVID-19 vaccine. As for the study in general: Second doses that came at about 4 or about 12 weeks were put together. Study results and limitations: Spike-wide vaccine-associated CD4 TCRs dominated at 160-218 and 743-854. Females made up more of the donors, who were largely white British, and clonal diversity may have come out too low.

The CDR3 has 12 residues. The V gene's germline CDR1 is SGHRS and CDR2 YFSETQ. The germline V and J ends were trimmed by 0 bases and 5 bases, with 5 bases remaining between them. The protocol was immunoSEQ multiplex PCR, while the TCRdb copy is restricted to in-frame clones and leaves out a portion. The data hold about 130,000 clones, with more than 75% observed a single time. The TCR originated in an adult in good health. Sequenced material: peripheral blood, taken on day 0 of AZD1222 vaccination. The chain joins TRBV5-1 to TRBJ1-2; D remains ambiguous. CDR3 bases: TGCGCCAGCAGCTTGGATGAGTATGGCTACACCTTC. Translated, it gives CASSLDEYGYTF.